The present entry profiles one TCR beta chain with its context. The target antigen is unknown. These data originate in a study of cytomegalovirus exposure and HLA in healthy donors. The study, taken as a whole, reports: Rarity marked most TCR sequences, yet some public TCRs occurred in many donors.

The PCR made use of 60 Vbeta and 13 Jbeta primers. TCRdb keeps only in-frame clones here, not all; method: immunoSEQ multiplex PCR. The repertoire has 150,000 to 200,000 clones, 73% of them found once; the top ten carry 5% to 6.5%. The sample taken for sequencing was PBMCs. This clonotype originated in a woman aged 18-35 years in good health and CMV-seropositive.

CDR3 residues: CASRPGQASYEQYF. The DNA of the CDR3 is TGTGCCAGCAGACCGGGACAGGCCTCCTACGAGCAGTACTTC. J is TRBJ2-7 and V is TRBV6-1; the match to TRBD1 covers 8 bases. The ends lost 6 bases at V and 0 bases at J; junction bases unmatched: 4. This CDR3 comprises 14 residues. Germline CDR1 reads MNHNS; CDR2 reads SASEGT.